This T cell receptor (beta chain) was profiled in a study of T cells in Graves' hyperthyroidism and ophthalmopathy. RNA transcripts served as the template for amplifying TCR beta CDR3 regions. The study used the HTBI primer set for a first-round RT-PCR of the TCR CDR3. TCRdb independently ran MiXCR on the multiplex PCR reads; one entry per CDR3 protein. The sample includes about 640,000 distinct CDR3 sequences, less than 45% of them seen just once. The V end lost 1 base, the J end lost 0 bases, and 13 bases lay between the germline ends. CDR1 and CDR2 (germline): SEHNR, FQNEAQ (reference sequence). CDR3 length: 17 amino acids. The table lists this clonotype with a few counts.

The rearrangement uses TRBV7-9 and TRBJ1-5; D gene ambiguous. This TCR was sampled from an adult man with Graves' disease, either hyperthyroidism or ophthalmopathy (not recorded which). The sequenced sample was peripheral blood or thyroid tissue (not recorded which). The CDR3 bases are TGTGCCAGCAGCTTAGGTCGAGACATAAATAGCAATCAGCCCCAGCATTTT. It is translated as CASSLGRDINSNQPQHF.